This T cell receptor beta chain stems from a study of blood T cell repertoires in COVID-19. Study at large: Whether acute or convalescent, the COVID-19 samples came from the United States, Italy and Spain. PBMCs, B-cell-depleted T cells, or T cells provided the cDNA or gDNA that made up the material.

Remarks on this clone: The same CDR3 is also encoded by other DNA sequences in this sample.

Germline CDR1 is SNHLY and CDR2 is FYNNEI. Trimming pared 2 bases from V and 5 bases from J, leaving 6 bases between. The CDR3 runs to 12 residues. Authors' methods: Nucleated cell number was recorded as an estimate derived from reference gene primer amplification. Clones were read by immunoSEQ multiplex PCR, and TCRdb kept only the in-frame ones, dropping some. Clone size and the V and J calls come from that table; the DNA yielded D and trimming. Here the sample spans 230,000 or so clones, approximately 82% being singletons. This clonotype was obtained from a man aged 35 to 55 with active or convalescent COVID-19. The sequencing input was peripheral blood. The chain uses TRBV2 and TRBJ1-2; D remains unclear. CDR3 nucleotides: TGTGCCAGCAGTGAATCCGGTTATGGCTACACCTTC. This sequence encodes CASSESGYGYTF.